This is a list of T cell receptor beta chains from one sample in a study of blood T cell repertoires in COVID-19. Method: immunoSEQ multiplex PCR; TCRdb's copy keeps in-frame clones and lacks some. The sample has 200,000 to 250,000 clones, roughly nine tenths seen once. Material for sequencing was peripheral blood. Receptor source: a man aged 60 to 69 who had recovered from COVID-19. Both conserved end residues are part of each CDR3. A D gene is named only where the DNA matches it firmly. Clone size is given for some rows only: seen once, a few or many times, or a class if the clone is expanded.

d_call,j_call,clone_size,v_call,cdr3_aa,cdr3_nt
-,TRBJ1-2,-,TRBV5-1,CASSFADSNYGYTF,TGCGCCAGCAGCTTCGCGGACAGTAACTATGGCTACACCTTC
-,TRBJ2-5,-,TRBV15,CATSRDKKETQYF,TGTGCCACCAGCAGAGACAAAAAAGAGACCCAGTACTTC
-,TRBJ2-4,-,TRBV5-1,CASSLGSSDIQYF,TGCGCCAGCAGCTTGGGGTCGAGCGACATTCAGTACTTC
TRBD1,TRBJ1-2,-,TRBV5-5,CASSRDQGAGGYTF,TGTGCCAGCAGTCGGGATCAGGGGGCGGGTGGCTACACCTTC
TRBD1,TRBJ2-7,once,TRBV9,CASSLGTGGTYEQYF,TGTGCCAGCAGCCTCGGGACAGGGGGCACCTACGAGCAGTACTTC
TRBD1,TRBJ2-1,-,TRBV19,CASSTTGGYSYNEQFF,TGTGCCAGTAGTACGACAGGGGGCTACTCCTACAATGAGCAGTTCTTC
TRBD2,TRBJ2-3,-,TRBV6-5,CASKGTSGGDTQYF,TGTGCCAGCAAAGGGACTAGCGGGGGGGATACGCAGTATTTT
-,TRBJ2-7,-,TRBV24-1,CAPRVEVRRRSYEQYF,TGTGCCCCGAGAGTGGAGGTGAGACGACGCTCCTACGAGCAGTACTTC
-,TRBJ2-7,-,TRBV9,CASSPPGGSYEQYF,TGTGCCAGCAGCCCCCCTGGAGGGTCCTACGAGCAGTACTTC
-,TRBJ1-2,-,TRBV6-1,CASSEAGDYGYTF,TGTGCCAGCAGTGAAGCCGGAGACTATGGCTACACCTTC